These 8 T cell receptor beta chains were all obtained from the same sample, sequenced in a study of OX40 agonist ivuxolimab in advanced cancers. The library was prepared using the immunoSEQ multiplex PCR assay. Not all clones reach the TCRdb copy of this immuneACCESS table, which keeps in-frame sequences only. Checked studies attribute under half of the gap to unresolved V genes and leave the rest unexplained. The sample contains around 80,000 clones, around 87% of them found a single time. 0.85% to 1% of the sample comes from the top ten. Material: CD4+ or CD8+ T cells sorted from blood, obtained in a trial of the OX40 agonist ivuxolimab. These receptors came from an adult with an advanced solid tumor such as melanoma, head and neck, liver or kidney cancer.

V and J are TRBV7-9 and TRBJ1-3; 10 bases line up with TRBD1. V dropped 5 bases and J dropped 0; count of bases not matched to a gene: 10. The CDR3 covers 18 residues. Germline CDR1 and CDR2: SEHNR and FQNEAQ (reference sequence). The CDR3 nucleotides read TGTGCCAGCAGCCACGGGGGGACAGGGGCTAACTCTGGAAACACCATATATTTT. This codes for CASSHGGTGANSGNTIYF.

The chain carries TRBV7-7 and TRBJ2-5; no definite D call. This CDR3 has 13 amino acids. Deletions cut 5 bases from V and 8 bases from J, with 15 bases between. Looked up from germline, CDR1 is SSHAT and CDR2 is FNYEAQ (reference sequence). The CDR3 DNA follows: TGTGCCAGCAGCCGTGGATCGCTAGACACCCAGTACTTC. Translated, it gives CASSRGSLDTQYF.

The V call is TRBV11-3, the J call TRBJ1-4; a possible D gene is TRBD1 (6 bases). Germline CDR1 reads SGHNT; CDR2 reads YENEEA. This CDR3 region has 14 residues. Deletions cut 2 bases from V and 8 bases from J, with 12 bases between. The CDR3 sequence: CASSLRRQVEKLFF. The CDR3 coding sequence is TGTGCCAGCAGCTTAAGACGACAGGTGGAAAAACTGTTTTTT.

The chain carries TRBV30 and TRBJ2-7; perhaps TRBD1 as D (6 bases). There are 13 residues in the CDR3. The germline gives CDR1 GTSNPN, CDR2 SVGIG (reference sequence). V lost 3 bases and J 2 bases, leaving 11 bases between the germline ends. In nucleotides, the CDR3 is TGTGCCTGGAGAAAACAGGGTCCCTACGAGCAGTACTTC. It codes for CAWRKQGPYEQYF. The entire variable domain, with the rest obtained from reference TRBV30 and TRBJ2-7, is as follows: SQTIHQWPATLVQPVGSPLSLECTVEGTSNPNLYWYRQAAGRGLQLLFYSVGIGQISSEVPQNLSASRPQDRQFILSSKKLLLSDSGFYLCAWRKQGPYEQYFGPGTRLTVT.

V is TRBV10-1 and J is TRBJ2-3; 9 bases match TRBD2. CDR1 and CDR2 from the germline V gene are WNHNN and SYGVQD (reference sequence). The CDR3 length is 16 residues. Unmatched junction bases numbered 6, after V lost 2 bases and J lost 3 bases. The CDR3 is CASSEALAGSTDTQYF. CDR3 DNA: TGCGCCAGCAGTGAGGCTCTAGCGGGGTCTACAGATACGCAGTATTTT.

This chain uses TRBV4-3 with TRBJ2-1, with D possibly called TRBD1 or TRBD2 (5 bases each). Germline lookup yields CDR1 LGHNA and CDR2 YSLEER. Trimming shortened V by 0 bases and J by 2 bases, and 14 bases separated the two germline ends. This CDR3 contains 17 residues. CDR3 sequence reads: CASSQEPSGLTYNEQFF. CDR3 bases: TGCGCCAGCAGCCAAGAGCCCTCGGGGCTGACCTACAATGAGCAGTTCTTC.

V is TRBV5-5 and J is TRBJ1-5; 9 bases are a match to TRBD1. The CDR3 sequence is 15 residues long. The J segment lost 6 bases and the V segment lost 1 base, leaving 5 bases of the junction unmatched. Germline-derived CDR1 and CDR2 are SGHKS and YYEKEE (reference sequence). The CDR3 loop is CASSLTGGAGQPQHF. In DNA, the CDR3 is TGTGCCAGCAGCTTGACAGGGGGCGCGGGTCAGCCCCAGCATTTT.

This rearrangement joins TRBV5-1 to TRBJ2-3, with 8 bases fitting TRBD2. The length of the CDR3 is 16 residues. CDR1 and CDR2 (germline): SGHRS, YFSETQ. V shed 2 bases, J shed 0 bases, and the junction held 5 bases outside the gene matches. The CDR3, as DNA: TGCGCCAGCAGCTTACCTACTAGCGGTAGCACAGATACGCAGTATTTT. Its translation is CASSLPTSGSTDTQYF.